Each of the 14 T cell receptor beta chains below was sequenced from the same sample in a study of T cell responses to AZD1222 COVID-19 vaccine. Assay: immunoSEQ multiplex PCR; the TCRdb copy retains only in-frame clones and omits some. The sample shows about 150,000 clones, approximately 89% of them seen only once. Sequences were derived from peripheral blood, sampled on day 0 of MenACWY control vaccination. Receptor source: an adult in good health.

The DNA of the CDR3 is TGTGCCAGCAGTGTGACAGGGACCTACGAGCAGTACTTC. Its translation is CASSVTGTYEQYF. The genes are TRBV12-3 or TRBV12-4 and TRBJ2-7; 7 nucleotides line up with TRBD1. The junction had 3 bases not matched to a gene; V was cut back by 5 bases and J by 2 bases. The CDR3 totals 13 residues.

The chain combines TRBV7-2 with TRBJ2-7; possibly TRBD1 for D (5 bases). The V end was cut by 4 bases, the J end by 3 bases, with 16 bases between. CDR3 length: 15 amino acids. Germline V gene lookup returns CDR1 SGHTA and CDR2 FQGNSA. CDR3 residues: CASSSPPDMVYEQYF. The CDR3 nucleotides are TGTGCCAGCAGCTCCCCGCCGGACATGGTCTACGAGCAGTACTTC.

The rearrangement joins TRBV5-1 to TRBJ1-2; D possibly corresponds to TRBD1 (5 bases). V lost 4 bases to trimming and J lost 4 bases, with 17 bases between them. In germline, CDR1 is SGHRS, CDR2 YFSETQ. The CDR3 is 15 amino acids. In DNA, the CDR3 is TGCGCCAGCAGCGGAATGCCGACAGACTTCTATGGCTACACCTTC. Its protein product is CASSGMPTDFYGYTF.

V is TRBV5-4 and J is TRBJ2-7, with 8 bases that match TRBD1. The germline V gene encodes CDR1 SGHNT and CDR2 YYREEE (reference sequence). The V segment lost 4 bases and the J segment 5 bases; nucleotides outside the gene matches: 11. CDR3 length: 15 residues. In DNA, the CDR3 is TGTGCCAGCAGCCTCGGAGGCCAGGGGGCCCACGAGCAGTACTTC. Translation: CASSLGGQGAHEQYF.

The chain uses TRBV5-4 and TRBJ2-5; TRBD2 aligns across 8 bases. Germline-derived CDR1 and CDR2 are SGHNT and YYREEE (reference sequence). Losses at the gene ends were 5 bases for V and 1 base for J; bases not matched to a gene: 7. This CDR3 has 15 residues. The CDR3 spells CASRIGGGFQETQYF. The DNA for the CDR3 is TGTGCCAGCAGAATCGGGGGGGGATTCCAAGAGACCCAGTACTTC.

This clone was picked up one time. The CDR3 sequence: CASSLVGSKETQYF. In DNA form, the CDR3 reads TGTGCCAGCAGCTTAGTCGGCAGTAAGGAGACCCAGTACTTC. The chain couples TRBV7-2 to TRBJ2-5; D is unclear. Germline values: CDR1 SGHTA, CDR2 FQGNSA. The CDR3 is 14 residues long. With 1 base removed from V and 5 bases from J, the gap between germline ends came to 11 bases.

The V call is TRBV18, the J call TRBJ2-3; 7 bases fit TRBD1. The CDR3 contains 16 residues. Germline lookup yields CDR1 KGHSH and CDR2 LQKENI. V trimming: 1 base; J trimming: 1 base; junction bases outside the gene matches: 5. CDR3 amino acids: CASSPQGAGGTDTQYF. The CDR3, as DNA: TGTGCCAGCTCACCACAGGGGGCTGGTGGCACAGATACGCAGTATTTT.

The chain couples TRBV7-2 to TRBJ2-3; 8 bases are shared with TRBD2. CDR1 is SGHTA, CDR2 FQGNSA, per germline. The CDR3 sequence is 18 residues long. With 7 bases clipped from V and 5 bases from J, the junction kept 20 bases outside the gene matches. The CDR3 nucleotides are TGTGCCAGCAACCTACAAACGAACCTTATAAGCGGGAGAGATACGCAGTATTTT. This encodes CASNLQTNLISGRDTQYF.

The chain employs TRBV3-1 (or the pseudogene TRBV3-2) and TRBJ1-1; D is undetermined. Trimming took 2 bases from V and 1 from J, leaving 5 bases between them. The germline gives CDR1 LGHDT, CDR2 YNNKEL (reference sequence). The CDR3 runs to 13 residues. CDR3 nucleotide sequence: TGTGCCAGCAGCCAATATAGGAACACTGAAGCTTTCTTT. This encodes CASSQYRNTEAFF.

The gene calls are TRBV14 and TRBJ1-6; a weak D match, TRBD1 (6 bases). With 0 bases removed from V and 3 bases from J, the gap between germline ends came to 12 bases. Germline-derived CDR1 and CDR2 are SGHDN and FVKESK. CDR3 length equals 17 residues. CDR3 nucleotides: TGTGCCAGCAGCCAAGAATGGGGGGCCCGCTATAATTCACCCCTCCACTTT. Translating gives CASSQEWGARYNSPLHF.

The J gene is TRBJ2-5, the V gene TRBV7-3; 8 positions match TRBD1. From germline, CDR1 is SGHTA and CDR2 FQGTGA. The CDR3 totals 14 residues. V was clipped by 5 bases and J by 1 base; unmatched bases: 3. The CDR3 nucleotides are TGTGCCAGCAGCCCACAGGGGGGCCAAGAGACCCAGTACTTC. This sequence encodes CASSPQGGQETQYF.

V usage is TRBV28 and J usage is TRBJ2-7; 9 nucleotides match TRBD1. The CDR3 loop spans 15 amino acids. Germline V gene lookup returns CDR1 MDHEN and CDR2 SYDVKM. The V gene end was trimmed by 4 bases and the J gene end by 4 bases; junction bases not matched to a gene: 8. CDR3 residues: CASSSAGTGKYEQYF. The CDR3 region has the DNA TGTGCCAGCAGTTCCGCCGGGACAGGGAAATACGAGCAGTACTTC.

The chain uses TRBV29-1 and TRBJ2-3, with 9 bases aligning to TRBD1. V shed 3 bases and J 5 bases; nucleotides not matched to a gene: 6. Germline V gives CDR1 SQVTM, CDR2 ANQGSEA. This CDR3 comprises 14 residues. CDR3 in DNA: TGCAGCGTTGATAACAGGGGGCGCTTAGATACGCAGTATTTT. It encodes CSVDNRGRLDTQYF.

The CDR3 loop is CASSFQGPVTGELFF. The CDR3 bases are TGCGCCAGCAGCTTCCAGGGGCCGGTCACCGGGGAGCTGTTTTTT. The chain couples TRBV5-1 to TRBJ2-2; possible D gene TRBD1, 6 bases. CDR3 length equals 15 residues. Trimming removed 2 bases at V and 4 bases at J, with 12 bases between. The germline gives CDR1 SGHRS, CDR2 YFSETQ. The full variable domain, its missing parts supplied by reference TRBV5-1 and TRBJ2-2, is KAGVTQTPRYLIKTRGQQVTLSCSPISGHRSVSWYQQTPGQGLQFLFEYFSETQRNKGNFPGRFSGRQFSNSRSEMNVSTLELGDSALYLCASSFQGPVTGELFFGEGSRLTVL.